This TCR beta chain emerged from a study of cytomegalovirus exposure and HLA in healthy donors. Primers included in the PCR were 60 Vbeta and 13 Jbeta primers. Clones were sequenced by immunoSEQ multiplex PCR, and TCRdb holds only the in-frame ones, with some missing. The sample consists of over 150,000 clones, 80% of them appearing once. This sequence was found in a young man in good health and CMV-seronegative. The sequencing input was PBMCs.

The CDR3 spells CASSDGGNDAEAFF. The CDR3 region has the DNA TGTGCCAGCAGTGACGGGGGGAATGACGCTGAAGCTTTCTTT. The chain is built from TRBV25-1 and TRBJ1-1, with D possibly TRBD1 on 5 matching bases. The CDR3 spans 14 residues. Deletions cut 3 bases from V and 6 bases from J, with 14 bases between. Germline CDR1 and CDR2: MGHDK and SYGVNS.